Shown below are 5 T cell receptor beta chains from a single sample sequenced in a study of resident and recirculating memory T cells in vitiligo (dated by TCRdb to the late 2010s). The library was built by means of the immunoSEQ multiplex PCR assay. TCRdb carries this immuneACCESS record with in-frame sequences only. Its versions omit some clonotypes, under half of them owing to an unresolved V gene in the studies checked, with the rest unexplained. Across this sample there are around 38,000 clones, with 85% to 95% seen only once. About 4.6% of the sample rests with the top ten. Sequenced input: blood. Every receptor here comes from a male donor with vitiligo.

This clone was seen a handful of times. One junction end does not reproduce the germline sequence, and a read error may be involved. The V call is TRBV5-4, the J call TRBJ1-1, with 8 nucleotides matching TRBD1. The germline V gene encodes CDR1 SGHNT and CDR2 YYREEE (reference sequence). The CDR3 consists of 17 residues. Here the CDR3 DNA reads TGCGCCAGCAGCCAAGACTTTTATGGACAGGGTGCCGTTGAAGCTTTCTTT. As protein: CASSQDFYGQGAVEAFF.

The rearrangement uses TRBV6-6 and TRBJ1-4, with D tentatively TRBD1 (5 bases). The CDR3 length is 14 residues. Between the trimmed V and J ends, which lost 2 bases and 1 base, there was a span of 5 bases. CDR1 and CDR2 (germline): MNHNY, SVGAGI (reference sequence). The CDR3 DNA sequence: TGTGCCAGCAGTTACAGGGGAACTAATGAAAAACTGTTTTTT. This sequence encodes CASSYRGTNEKLFF.

This clone was seen a few times. This chain connects TRBV29-1 to TRBJ2-7, with 12 bases identical to TRBD1. The V gene end was trimmed by 2 bases and the J gene end by 7 bases; junction bases not matched to a gene: 3. CDR3 length: 13 residues. Germline V gene sequence: CDR1 SQVTM, CDR2 ANQGSEA. DNA for the CDR3: TGCAGCGTTGAACGGGACAGGGGGCAAGAGCAGTACTTC. This encodes CSVERDRGQEQYF.

This clone has only a few counts. The chain couples TRBV19 to TRBJ1-1; tentatively, D is TRBD1 (6 bases). The CDR3 is made up of 11 amino acids. In germline, CDR1 is LNHDA, CDR2 SQIVND (reference sequence). V lost 8 bases and J 5 bases, leaving 9 bases between the germline ends. The CDR3 DNA reads as TGTGCCAGTGACCAGGGGACTGAAGCTTTCTTT. Its protein is CASDQGTEAFF.

The J gene is TRBJ1-5, the V gene TRBV19; D may be TRBD1 (6 bases). Trimming took off 5 bases at V and 1 base at J, with 18 bases between the two ends. The germline CDR1 and CDR2 sequences are LNHDA and SQIVND (reference sequence). The CDR3 has 17 amino acids. CDR3 coding DNA: TGTGCCAGTAGTCGTCCCCAGGGGCGAGGGAGCAATCAGCCCCAGCATTTT. Protein sequence: CASSRPQGRGSNQPQHF.